The 15 T cell receptor beta chains given below trace back to one sample, sequenced in a study of OX40 agonist ivuxolimab in advanced cancers. Assay: immunoSEQ multiplex PCR; the TCRdb copy retains only in-frame clones and omits some. Among roughly 66,000 clones, around 83% were seen once, and the ten largest hold approximately 0.4%. The sequencing here drew on CD4+ or CD8+ T cells sorted from blood, taken in a trial of the OX40 agonist ivuxolimab. The receptors were gathered from an adult with an advanced solid tumor such as melanoma, head and neck, liver or kidney cancer.

J is TRBJ2-7 and V is TRBV6-4, with unresolved D. V was shortened by 0 bases and J by 2 bases, with 14 bases between the two germline ends. CDR3 length: 16 residues. The V gene's germline CDR1 is MRHNA and CDR2 SNTAGT. The DNA for the CDR3 is TGTGCCAGCAGTGACTCGCGTGACCCGACGACCTACGAGCAGTACTTC. This encodes CASSDSRDPTTYEQYF.

This rearrangement joins TRBV6-5 to TRBJ2-7; D remains ambiguous. V lost 5 bases and J 6 bases, leaving 17 bases between the germline ends. Germline V lookup: CDR1 MNHEY, CDR2 SVGAGI. The CDR3 extends over 14 amino acids. CDR3 sequence: CASSPRDVFGEQYF. The CDR3 DNA is TGTGCCAGCAGTCCTAGAGACGTCTTCGGCGAGCAGTACTTC.

This clone was observed once. This chain joins TRBV6-5 and TRBJ2-3; D not resolved. The CDR3 length is 16 residues. Germline V gene data show CDR1 as MNHEY and CDR2 as SVGAGI. V was pared by 6 bases and J by 0 bases, with 16 bases between. CDR3 sequence reads: CASSYLGYPSTDTQYF. DNA of the CDR3: TGTGCCAGCAGCTACCTAGGGTACCCTAGCACAGATACGCAGTATTTT.

This clone came up once. V usage is TRBV7-4 and J usage is TRBJ2-7; the D is unclear. The CDR3 has 11 residues. Germline V CDR1 and CDR2: SGHVT, SQSDAQ. V lost 2 bases and J lost 6, with 5 bases in between. The DNA of the CDR3 is TGTGCCAGCAGCTTAATCGGCGAGCAGTACTTC. Its translation: CASSLIGEQYF. Together with reference TRBV7-4 and TRBJ2-7, the CDR3 gives the full variable domain: GAGVSQSPRYKVAKRGRDVALRCDSISGHVTLYWYRQTLGQGSEVLTYSQSDAQRDKSGRPSGRFSAERPERSVSTLKIQRTEQGDSAVYLCASSLIGEQYFGPGTRLTVT.

The CDR3 spells CASVRGWGDNQPQHF. CDR3 coding DNA: TGTGCCAGCGTACGTGGGTGGGGGGATAATCAGCCCCAGCATTTT. This rearrangement joins TRBV19 to TRBJ1-5; D is possibly TRBD1 (5 bases). The CDR3 contains 15 residues. The ends were cut back, 9 bases at V and 4 bases at J, with 19 bases in the middle. CDR1 and CDR2 (germline): LNHDA, SQIVND (reference sequence).

The V and J genes are TRBV7-3 and TRBJ1-3; D is uncertain. Germline V gene sequence: CDR1 SGHTA, CDR2 FQGTGA. Trimming took off 2 bases at V and 0 bases at J, with 11 bases between the two ends. CDR3 length: 16 residues. CDR3 sequence (DNA): TGTGCCAGCAGCTTAGAAGGGTCACGCTCTGGAAACACCATATATTTT. Translating it yields CASSLEGSRSGNTIYF. The full variable domain, completed using reference TRBV7-3 and TRBJ1-3, is GAGVSQTPSNKVTEKGKYVELRCDPISGHTALYWYRQSLGQGPEFLIYFQGTGAADDSGLPNDRFFAVRPEGSVSTLKIQRTERGDSAVYLCASSLEGSRSGNTIYFGEGSWLTVV.

V gene TRBV7-9 combines with J gene TRBJ1-1; D is unclear. Germline-derived CDR1 and CDR2 are SEHNR and FQNEAQ (reference sequence). The V end was cut by 1 base, the J end by 5 bases, with 8 bases between. This CDR3 spans 13 amino acids. The CDR3 loop reads CASSLGGVTEAFF. The CDR3 DNA reads TGTGCCAGCAGCTTAGGGGGAGTGACTGAAGCTTTCTTT.

The rearrangement uses TRBV19 and TRBJ2-5, with TRBD2 matching over 10 bases. Germline V gene sequence: CDR1 LNHDA, CDR2 SQIVND (reference sequence). J gave up 4 bases and V 5 bases, and 7 bases lay outside the gene matches. CDR3 length equals 15 residues. Written as DNA, the CDR3 is TGTGCCAGTAGTCCTAGCGGGAGAGATGGAGAGACCCAGTACTTC. Translation gives CASSPSGRDGETQYF.

The chain carries TRBV7-8 and TRBJ1-2; D remains ambiguous. This CDR3 spans 14 amino acids. V gave up 5 bases and J gave up 8 bases, with 18 bases separating them. Per the germline V gene, CDR1 is SGHVS and CDR2 is FQNEAQ. This CDR3 is CASSPNRLPGGYTF. Written as DNA, the CDR3 is TGTGCCAGCAGCCCAAATCGGCTCCCCGGAGGCTACACCTTC.

The J gene is TRBJ1-2, the V gene TRBV28; weak D call: TRBD1 (5 bases). The V and J ends lost 4 bases and 4 bases respectively, with 19 bases between them. CDR3 size: 16 residues. Germline-derived CDR1 and CDR2 are MDHEN and SYDVKM. As DNA, the CDR3 is TGTGCCAGCAGTTCCCCGGCAGGGACTCGAGGCTATGGCTACACCTTC. Residues: CASSSPAGTRGYGYTF.

This clone was seen only once. The chain recombines TRBV5-1 with TRBJ2-2; D unclear. Trimming removed 3 bases from V and 5 bases from J, with 17 bases in between. The CDR3 contains 16 residues. Germline V gene sequence: CDR1 SGHRS, CDR2 YFSETQ. The CDR3 region has the DNA TGCGCCAGCAGCTCCCCGACTCATAAGATGACCGGGGAGCTGTTTTTT. Protein: CASSSPTHKMTGELFF. Supplemented by reference TRBV5-1 and TRBJ2-2, the full variable domain reads KAGVTQTPRYLIKTRGQQVTLSCSPISGHRSVSWYQQTPGQGLQFLFEYFSETQRNKGNFPGRFSGRQFSNSRSEMNVSTLELGDSALYLCASSSPTHKMTGELFFGEGSRLTVL.

J is TRBJ2-3 and V is TRBV7-3; D tentatively reads TRBD1 or TRBD2 (6 bases each). Germline V lookup: CDR1 SGHTA, CDR2 FQGTGA. The V end was cut by 5 bases, the J end by 4 bases, with 13 bases between. This CDR3 contains 14 residues. The DNA of the CDR3 is TGTGCCAGCAGCAGGGGGACTGAAGCAGATACGCAGTATTTT. This encodes CASSRGTEADTQYF. The full variable domain, completed using reference TRBV7-3 and TRBJ2-3, is GAGVSQTPSNKVTEKGKYVELRCDPISGHTALYWYRQSLGQGPEFLIYFQGTGAADDSGLPNDRFFAVRPEGSVSTLKIQRTERGDSAVYLCASSRGTEADTQYFGPGTRLTVL.

This chain links TRBV18 with TRBJ1-5; the D gene is possibly TRBD1 (5 bases). V was trimmed by 3 bases and J by 7 bases, leaving 10 bases between them. This CDR3 spans 13 amino acids. Germline CDR1 is KGHSH and CDR2 is LQKENI. The CDR3 DNA sequence: TGTGCCAGCTCACCGGGGCAGCAACAGCCCCAGCATTTT. Its protein product is CASSPGQQQPQHF.

The chain combines TRBV6-6 with TRBJ2-2; 8 bases are a match to TRBD2. The germline V gene has CDR1 MNHNY and CDR2 SVGAGI (reference sequence). Germline trimming cut 4 bases from V and 10 bases from J; bases unmatched to any gene: 8. The CDR3 spans 14 residues. CDR3 sequence (DNA): TGTGCCAGCAGTTCCGGGGGGGGTTTAGAGGAGCTGTTTTTT. Translated: CASSSGGGLEELFF.

The chain carries TRBV9 and TRBJ2-1, with D perhaps TRBD1 or TRBD2 (5 bases each). V was pared by 7 bases and J by 4 bases, with 12 bases between. CDR3 length: 13 amino acids. The germline CDR1 and CDR2 sequences are SGDLS and YYNGEE. CDR3 in DNA: TGTGCCAGCGGGGACGTAGGATACAATGAGCAGTTCTTC. Residues: CASGDVGYNEQFF.